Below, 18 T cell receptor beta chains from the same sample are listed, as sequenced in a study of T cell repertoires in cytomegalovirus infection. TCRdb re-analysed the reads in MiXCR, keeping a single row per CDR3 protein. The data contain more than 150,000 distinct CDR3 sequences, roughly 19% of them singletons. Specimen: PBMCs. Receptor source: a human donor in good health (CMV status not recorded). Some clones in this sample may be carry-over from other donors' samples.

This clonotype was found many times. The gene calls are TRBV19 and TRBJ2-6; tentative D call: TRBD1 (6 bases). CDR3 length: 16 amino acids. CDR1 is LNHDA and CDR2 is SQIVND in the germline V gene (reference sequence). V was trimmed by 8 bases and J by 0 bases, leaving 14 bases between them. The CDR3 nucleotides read TGTGCCAGTGGCGACAGGCTATCCTCTGGGGCCAACGTCCTGACTTTC. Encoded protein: CASGDRLSSGANVLTF.

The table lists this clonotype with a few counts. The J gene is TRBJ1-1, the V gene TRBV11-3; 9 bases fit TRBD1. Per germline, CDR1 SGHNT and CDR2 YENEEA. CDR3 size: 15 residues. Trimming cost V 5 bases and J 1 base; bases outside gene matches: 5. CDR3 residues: CASSLRQGENTEAFF. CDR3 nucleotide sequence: TGTGCCAGCAGCCTCCGACAGGGGGAGAACACTGAAGCTTTCTTT.

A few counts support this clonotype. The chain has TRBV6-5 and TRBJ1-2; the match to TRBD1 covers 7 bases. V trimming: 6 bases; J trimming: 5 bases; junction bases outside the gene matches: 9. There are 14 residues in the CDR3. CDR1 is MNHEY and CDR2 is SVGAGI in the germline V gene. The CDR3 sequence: CASRDTGVGYGYTF. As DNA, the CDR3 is TGTGCCAGCAGGGATACAGGGGTAGGGTATGGCTACACCTTC.

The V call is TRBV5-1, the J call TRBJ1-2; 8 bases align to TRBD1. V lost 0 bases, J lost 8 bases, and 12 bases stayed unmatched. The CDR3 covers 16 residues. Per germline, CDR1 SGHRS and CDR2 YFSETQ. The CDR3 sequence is CASSLARTGRLEGYTF. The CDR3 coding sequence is TGCGCCAGCAGCTTGGCCCGGACAGGGCGACTGGAAGGCTACACCTTC.

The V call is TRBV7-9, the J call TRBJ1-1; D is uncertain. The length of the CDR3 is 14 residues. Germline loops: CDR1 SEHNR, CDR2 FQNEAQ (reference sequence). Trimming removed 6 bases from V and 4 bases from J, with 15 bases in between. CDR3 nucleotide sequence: TGTGCCAGCAGTTGGGTTGGTGAGGTCACTGAAGCTTTCTTT. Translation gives CASSWVGEVTEAFF.

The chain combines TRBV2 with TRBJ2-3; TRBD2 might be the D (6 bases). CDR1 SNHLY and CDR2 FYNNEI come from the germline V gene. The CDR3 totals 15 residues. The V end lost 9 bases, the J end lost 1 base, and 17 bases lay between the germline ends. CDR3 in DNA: TGTGCCAGTATCGCCGTAGCGGCCCGCACAGATACGCAGTATTTT. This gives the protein CASIAVAARTDTQYF.

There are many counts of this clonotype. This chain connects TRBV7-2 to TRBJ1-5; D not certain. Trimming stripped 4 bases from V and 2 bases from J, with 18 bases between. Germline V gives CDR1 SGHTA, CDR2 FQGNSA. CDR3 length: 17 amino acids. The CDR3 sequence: CASSSPRARAGNQPQHF. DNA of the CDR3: TGTGCCAGCAGCTCGCCCCGGGCCCGAGCGGGCAATCAGCCCCAGCATTTT. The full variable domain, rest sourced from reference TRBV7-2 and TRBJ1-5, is GAGVSQSPSNKVTEKGKDVELRCDPISGHTALYWYRQSLGQGLEFLIYFQGNSAPDKSGLPSDRFSAERTGGSVSTLTIQRTQQEDSAVYLCASSSPRARAGNQPQHFGDGTRLSIL.

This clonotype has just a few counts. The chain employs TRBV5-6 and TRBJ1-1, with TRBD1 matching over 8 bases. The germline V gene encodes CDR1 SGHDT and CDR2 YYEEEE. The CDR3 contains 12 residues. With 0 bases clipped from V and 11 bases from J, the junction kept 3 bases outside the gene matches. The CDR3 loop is CASSLVQGEAFF. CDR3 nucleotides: TGTGCCAGCAGCTTGGTACAGGGGGAGGCTTTCTTT.

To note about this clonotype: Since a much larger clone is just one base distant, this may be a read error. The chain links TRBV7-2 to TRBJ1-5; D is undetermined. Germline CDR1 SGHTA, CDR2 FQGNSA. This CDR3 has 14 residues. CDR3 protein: CASSAKSSNKPQHF. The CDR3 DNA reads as TGTGCCAGCAGCGCAAAATCGAGCAATAAGCCCCAGCATTTT.

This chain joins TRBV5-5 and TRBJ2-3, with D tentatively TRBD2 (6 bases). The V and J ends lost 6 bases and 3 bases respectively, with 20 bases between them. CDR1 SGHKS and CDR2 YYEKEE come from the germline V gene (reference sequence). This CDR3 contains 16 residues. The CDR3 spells CASTLLGRGVTDTQYF. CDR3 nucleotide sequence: TGTGCCAGCACCCTCTTGGGGCGGGGAGTGACAGATACGCAGTATTTT.

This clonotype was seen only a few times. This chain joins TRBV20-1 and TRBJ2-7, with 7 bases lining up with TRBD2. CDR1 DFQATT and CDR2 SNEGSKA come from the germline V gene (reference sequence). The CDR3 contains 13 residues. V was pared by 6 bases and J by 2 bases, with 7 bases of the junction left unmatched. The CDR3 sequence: CSAAAGTTYEQYF. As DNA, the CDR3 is TGCAGTGCAGCAGCCGGGACTACCTACGAGCAGTACTTC.

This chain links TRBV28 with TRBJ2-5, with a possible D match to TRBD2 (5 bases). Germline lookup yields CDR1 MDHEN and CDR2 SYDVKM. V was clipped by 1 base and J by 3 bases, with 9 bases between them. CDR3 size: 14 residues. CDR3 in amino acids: CASSLSETKETQYF. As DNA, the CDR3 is TGTGCCAGCAGTTTATCGGAGACTAAAGAGACCCAGTACTTC.

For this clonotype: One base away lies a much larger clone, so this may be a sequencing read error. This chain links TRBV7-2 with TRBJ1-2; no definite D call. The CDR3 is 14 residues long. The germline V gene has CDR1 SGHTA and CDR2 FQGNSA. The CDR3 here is CDSIPAAGSYGYTF. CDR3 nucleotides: TGTGACAGCATCCCGGCCGCCGGGAGCTATGGCTACACCTTC.

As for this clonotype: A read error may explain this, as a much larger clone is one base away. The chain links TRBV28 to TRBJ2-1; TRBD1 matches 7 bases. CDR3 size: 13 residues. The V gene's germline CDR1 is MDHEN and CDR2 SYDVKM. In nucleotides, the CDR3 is TGTGCCAGTCGACAGGGCGTAAGGAATGAGCGGTTCTTC. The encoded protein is CASRQGVRNERFF.

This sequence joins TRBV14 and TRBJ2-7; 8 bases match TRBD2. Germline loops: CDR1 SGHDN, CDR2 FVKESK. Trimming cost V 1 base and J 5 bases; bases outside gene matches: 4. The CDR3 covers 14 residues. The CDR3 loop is CASSQAGGPDEQYF. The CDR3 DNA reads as TGTGCCAGCAGCCAAGCGGGAGGGCCAGACGAGCAGTACTTC.

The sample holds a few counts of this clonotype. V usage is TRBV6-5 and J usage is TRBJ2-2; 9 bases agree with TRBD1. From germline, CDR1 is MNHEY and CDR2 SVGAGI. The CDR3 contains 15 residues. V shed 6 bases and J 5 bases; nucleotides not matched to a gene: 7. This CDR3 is CASRPGTGLTGELFF. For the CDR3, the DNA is TGTGCCAGCAGACCCGGGACAGGGTTAACCGGGGAGCTGTTTTTT.

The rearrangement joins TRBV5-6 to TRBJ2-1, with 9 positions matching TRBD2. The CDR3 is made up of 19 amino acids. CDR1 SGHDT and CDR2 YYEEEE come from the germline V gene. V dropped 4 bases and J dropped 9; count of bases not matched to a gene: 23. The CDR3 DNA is TGTGCCAGCAGCCCCCCGCGCTCTGGGGCGGGAGGGCCGAGTGGTGAGCAGTTCTTC. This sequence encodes CASSPPRSGAGGPSGEQFF.

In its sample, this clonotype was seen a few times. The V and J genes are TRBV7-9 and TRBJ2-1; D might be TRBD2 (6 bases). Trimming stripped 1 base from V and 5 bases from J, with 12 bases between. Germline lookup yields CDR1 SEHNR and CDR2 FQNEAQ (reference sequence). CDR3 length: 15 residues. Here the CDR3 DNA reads TGTGCCAGCAGCTTAGTCGGGAGAAGGAACAATGAGCAGTTCTTC. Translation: CASSLVGRRNNEQFF.